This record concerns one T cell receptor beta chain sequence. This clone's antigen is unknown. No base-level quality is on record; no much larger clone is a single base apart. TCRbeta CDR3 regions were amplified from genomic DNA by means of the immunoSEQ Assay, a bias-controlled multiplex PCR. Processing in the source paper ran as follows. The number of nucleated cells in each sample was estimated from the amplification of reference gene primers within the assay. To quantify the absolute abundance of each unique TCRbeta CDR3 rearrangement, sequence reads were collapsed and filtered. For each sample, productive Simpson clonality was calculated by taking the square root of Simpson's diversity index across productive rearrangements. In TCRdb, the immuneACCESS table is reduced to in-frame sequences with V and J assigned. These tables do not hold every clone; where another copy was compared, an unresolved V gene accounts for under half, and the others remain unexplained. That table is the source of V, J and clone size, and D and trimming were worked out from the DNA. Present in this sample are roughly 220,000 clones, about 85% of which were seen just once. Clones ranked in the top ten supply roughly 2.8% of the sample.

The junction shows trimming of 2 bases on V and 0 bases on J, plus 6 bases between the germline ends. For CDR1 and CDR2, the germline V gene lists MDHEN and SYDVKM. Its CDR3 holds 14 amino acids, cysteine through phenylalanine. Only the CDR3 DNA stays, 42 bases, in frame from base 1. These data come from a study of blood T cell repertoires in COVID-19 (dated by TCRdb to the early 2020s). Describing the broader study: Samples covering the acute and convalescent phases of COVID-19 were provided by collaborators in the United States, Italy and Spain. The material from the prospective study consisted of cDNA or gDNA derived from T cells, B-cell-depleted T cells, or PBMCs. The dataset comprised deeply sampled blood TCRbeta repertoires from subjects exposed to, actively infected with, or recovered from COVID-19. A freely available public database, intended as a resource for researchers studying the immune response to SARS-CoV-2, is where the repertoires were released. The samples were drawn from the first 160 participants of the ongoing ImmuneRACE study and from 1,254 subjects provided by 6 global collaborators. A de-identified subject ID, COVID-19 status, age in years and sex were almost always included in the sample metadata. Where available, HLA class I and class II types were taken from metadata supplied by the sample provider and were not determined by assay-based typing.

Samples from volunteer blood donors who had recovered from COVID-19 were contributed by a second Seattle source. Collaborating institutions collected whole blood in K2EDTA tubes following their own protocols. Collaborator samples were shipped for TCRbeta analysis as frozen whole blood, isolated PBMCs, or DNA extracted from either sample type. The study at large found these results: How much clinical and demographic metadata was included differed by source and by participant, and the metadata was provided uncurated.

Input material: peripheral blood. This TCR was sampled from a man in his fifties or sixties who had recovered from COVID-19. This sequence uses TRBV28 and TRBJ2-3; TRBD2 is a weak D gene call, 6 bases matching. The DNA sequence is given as TGTGCCAGCAGTTTAGGGACTAGCACAGATACGCAGTATTTT. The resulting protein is CASSLGTSTDTQYF.